A selection of T cell receptor beta chains follows, all from one sample in a study of resident and recirculating memory T cells in vitiligo. Produced via immunoSEQ multiplex PCR; TCRdb's table is partial and in-frame only. This table holds around 76,000 clones, just over 90% found once. The sequenced sample consisted of blood. All receptors derive from a male donor with vitiligo. CDR3s include the opening cysteine and the closing phenylalanine or tryptophan. D genes are given only for firm matches. Size values are once, few and many counts, or a class for expanded clones, and some rows have none.

v_gene,abundance,d_gene,CDR3aa
TRBV9,NA,TRBD1,CASSAAGTGTQYF
TRBV18,once,NA,CASSLDGERTQYF
TRBV11-2,NA,NA,CASSLAGQNSGNTIYF
TRBV27,once,TRBD1,CASSLTGGNLPGQEGYEQYF
TRBV18,NA,TRBD1,CASTQGAGNTIYF
TRBV5-1,NA,TRBD2,CASSEIAGGRNEQFF
TRBV6-1,NA,NA,CASRDSNTGELFF
TRBV14,NA,NA,CASSQGRREQFF
TRBV4-1,NA,TRBD2,CASSQAGEYTDTQYF
TRBV25-1,NA,NA,CASSDSRRHFNEKLFF
TRBV5-8,NA,NA,CASSSYRVSETQYF
TRBV7-8,once,NA,CASSLAAGRDTEAFF
TRBV6-6,NA,NA,CASSPPVGLYEQFF
TRBV5-1,NA,NA,CASSLAEYTEAFF
TRBV5-4,NA,TRBD2,CASSSRLAGGVDTQYF
TRBV6-1,NA,TRBD1,CASHRDRGEKLFF
TRBV19,NA,TRBD2,CASSAGTSITGELFF
TRBV5-4,NA,TRBD2,CASSLVSGGSYEQFF
TRBV6-5,NA,NA,CASSLGHLGQGYTF
TRBV7-2,NA,NA,CASSALIEETQYF
TRBV29-1,NA,NA,CSTGGRTDTQYF
TRBV19,NA,TRBD2,CASSAATSGGAGDTQYF
TRBV29-1,NA,TRBD1,CSAVTGTGGGFRQPQHF
TRBV7-6,NA,TRBD1,CASSLGDRVNTGELFF
TRBV5-6,NA,NA,CASSYPLLSYEQYF
TRBV7-2,once,NA,CASSLKVGGRGEKLFF
TRBV6-6,NA,TRBD1,CASSHGGGRNEKLFF
TRBV7-2,NA,TRBD1,CASSPDRGRTYNEQFF
TRBV4-3,NA,NA,CASGQRARTYNSPLHF
TRBV6-5,NA,NA,CASRGANYGYTF
TRBV7-2,NA,NA,CASSLGRGLEGYTF
TRBV6-1,medium-sized,NA,CASSVRITEAFF
TRBV7-2,NA,NA,CASSPLAGTATYNEQFF
TRBV11-3,NA,NA,CASSPLRGARAFF
TRBV7-6,once,NA,CASSLSGGAGYGYTF